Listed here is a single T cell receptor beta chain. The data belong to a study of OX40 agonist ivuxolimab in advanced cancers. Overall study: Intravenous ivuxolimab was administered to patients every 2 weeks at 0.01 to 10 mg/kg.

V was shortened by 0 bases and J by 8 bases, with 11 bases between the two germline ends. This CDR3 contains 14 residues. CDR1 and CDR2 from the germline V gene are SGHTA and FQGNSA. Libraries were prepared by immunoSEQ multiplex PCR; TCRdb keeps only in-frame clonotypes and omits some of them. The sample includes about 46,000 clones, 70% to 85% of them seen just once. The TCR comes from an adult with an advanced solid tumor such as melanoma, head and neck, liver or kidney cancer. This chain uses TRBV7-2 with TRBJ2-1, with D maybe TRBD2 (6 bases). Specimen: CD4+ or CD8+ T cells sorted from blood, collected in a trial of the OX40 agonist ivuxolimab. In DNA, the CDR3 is TGTGCCAGCAGCTTAGCACTAGCTGTCCATGAGCAGTTCTTC. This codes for CASSLALAVHEQFF. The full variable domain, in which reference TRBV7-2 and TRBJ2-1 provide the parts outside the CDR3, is GAGVSQSPSNKVTEKGKDVELRCDPISGHTALYWYRQSLGQGLEFLIYFQGNSAPDKSGLPSDRFSAERTGGSVSTLTIQRTQQEDSAVYLCASSLALAVHEQFFGPGTRLTVL.